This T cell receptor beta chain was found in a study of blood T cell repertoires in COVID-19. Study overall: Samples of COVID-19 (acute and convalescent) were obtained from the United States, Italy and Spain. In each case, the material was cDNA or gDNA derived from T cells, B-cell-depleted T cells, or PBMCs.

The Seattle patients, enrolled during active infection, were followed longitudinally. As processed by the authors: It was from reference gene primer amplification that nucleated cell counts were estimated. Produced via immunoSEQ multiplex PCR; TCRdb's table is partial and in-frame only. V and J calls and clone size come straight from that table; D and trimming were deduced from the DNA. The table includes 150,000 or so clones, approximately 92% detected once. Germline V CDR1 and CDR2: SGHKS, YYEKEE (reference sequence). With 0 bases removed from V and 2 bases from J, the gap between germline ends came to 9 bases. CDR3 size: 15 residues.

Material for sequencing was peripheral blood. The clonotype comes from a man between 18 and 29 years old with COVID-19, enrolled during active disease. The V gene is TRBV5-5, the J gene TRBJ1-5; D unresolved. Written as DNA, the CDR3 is TGTGCCAGCAGCTTGGGGGTTCGGGGCAATCAGCCCCAGCATTTT. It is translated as CASSLGVRGNQPQHF.